The T cell receptor beta chain described here comes from a study of tumor-infiltrating lymphocytes in localized non-small cell lung cancer. V lost 8 bases to trimming and J lost 2 bases, with 10 bases between them. In germline, CDR1 is MNHEY, CDR2 SVGAGI. This CDR3 contains 12 residues. Using immunoSEQ multiplex PCR, the repertoire was profiled, and TCRdb retains in-frame clones only, with some absent. The table shows 2,500 to 3,000 clones, with roughly 50% occurring only once. This sequence originates from a human donor with non-small cell lung cancer. Sequencing was performed on uninvolved lung tissue not adjacent to the tumor. This sequence joins TRBV6-5 and TRBJ2-7; no clear D gene. The CDR3 region has the DNA TGTGCCAGCGGACGTAACGCCTACGAGCAGTACTTC. Its translation: CASGRNAYEQYF.